This is a list of T cell receptor beta chains from one sample in a study of OX40 agonist ivuxolimab in advanced cancers. Only in-frame clones appear in the TCRdb table, and some are missing; sequencing was by immunoSEQ multiplex PCR. The sample contains about 50,000 clones, approximately 86% of which appear only once. Sequences were derived from CD4+ or CD8+ T cells sorted from blood, sampled in a trial of the OX40 agonist ivuxolimab. The receptors shown here come from an adult with an advanced solid tumor such as melanoma, head and neck, liver or kidney cancer. Each CDR3 is given with its conserved first and last residue. Each record gives: V gene, J gene, CDR3 protein.

V: TRBV6-6; J: TRBJ1-5; CDR3: CASAKGGGNQPQHF
V: TRBV6-5; J: TRBJ1-2; CDR3: CASSGDNYGYTF
V: TRBV7-9; J: TRBJ1-2; CDR3: CASSLEGGYGYTF
V: TRBV5-4; J: TRBJ2-7; CDR3: CASSFSGRCSYEQYF
V: TRBV9; J: TRBJ1-6; CDR3: CASSGQGNYNSPLHF
V: TRBV11-3; J: TRBJ2-5; CDR3: CASSLGPQETQYF
V: TRBV7-2; J: TRBJ1-3; CDR3: CASSLSGNTIYF
V: TRBV6-1; J: TRBJ1-4; CDR3: CASSEAGATNEKLFF
V: TRBV19; J: TRBJ2-2; CDR3: CASRTGGDGELFF
V: TRBV5-3; J: TRBJ1-2; CDR3: CARSSSRGGYTF
V: TRBV7-9; J: TRBJ1-4; CDR3: CASSEGATNEKLFF
V: TRBV2; J: TRBJ2-7; CDR3: CASKKGASGTYEQYF